The next 20 T cell receptor beta chains were all read from a single sample in a study of T cell responses to AZD1222 COVID-19 vaccine (dated by TCRdb to the early 2020s). The library was prepared using the immunoSEQ multiplex PCR assay. TCRdb limited this immuneACCESS table to in-frame rearrangements with V and J called. A share of clones is missing; checked studies link under half to unresolved V genes, and the rest is unexplained. This sample comprises 100,000 to 150,000 clones, roughly 90% of them detected only once. The ten largest make up approximately 1.5% of the sample. The label giving this sample's time point can be read as: baseline before first vaccination. Here the sequenced sample was peripheral blood, taken on day 0 of AZD1222 vaccination. These receptors all stem from an adult in good health.

V usage is TRBV12-3 or TRBV12-4 and J usage is TRBJ2-5; a possible D gene is TRBD1 (5 bases). The CDR3 is made up of 13 amino acids. Trimming took off 5 bases at V and 5 bases at J, with 12 bases between the two ends. The CDR3, as DNA: TGTGCCAGCAGTACAGGAGTATGGGAGACCCAGTACTTC. Translated: CASSTGVWETQYF.

The genes are TRBV19 and TRBJ1-4; 8 positions agree with TRBD1. The germline CDR1 and CDR2 sequences are LNHDA and SQIVND (reference sequence). Trimming at V came to 3 bases and at J to 6 bases, leaving 9 bases not matched to a gene. The CDR3 totals 16 residues. CDR3 DNA: TGTGCCAGTAGTATGACTCAGGGGGCGGCGGATGAAAAACTGTTTTTT. It encodes CASSMTQGAADEKLFF.

The V call is TRBV27, the J call TRBJ2-1, with 7 bases identical to TRBD2. The CDR3 runs to 16 residues. V trimming: 4 bases; J trimming: 8 bases; junction bases outside the gene matches: 14. Germline V gene lookup returns CDR1 MNHEY and CDR2 SMNVEV (reference sequence). CDR3 DNA sequence: TGTGCCAGCAGTTACCCCTATGGGGAGGGCCTCTATGAGCAGTTCTTC. Translated: CASSYPYGEGLYEQFF.

The V call is TRBV2, the J call TRBJ2-1; 8 bases fit TRBD1. The germline gives CDR1 SNHLY, CDR2 FYNNEI. This CDR3 region has 16 residues. The CDR3 loop reads CAMTGLDRGRSNEQFF. In DNA, the CDR3 is TGTGCAATGACGGGCCTAGACAGGGGAAGGAGTAATGAGCAGTTCTTC.

The rearrangement links TRBV5-3 to TRBJ2-7, with 10 bases that match TRBD2. TRBV5-3 carries the ORF label, with uncertain function. The J segment lost 6 bases and the V segment lost 0 bases, leaving 12 bases of the junction unmatched. The CDR3 covers 17 residues. The CDR3 reads CARSLEGPSGRIFEQYF. The DNA for the CDR3 is TGTGCCAGAAGCTTGGAGGGGCCTAGCGGGAGAATCTTCGAGCAGTACTTC.

This rearrangement joins TRBV5-1 to TRBJ2-7; 8 bases are a match to TRBD1. V lost 0 bases to trimming and J lost 7 bases; unmatched junction nucleotides: 6. This CDR3 comprises 14 residues. Germline values: CDR1 SGHRS, CDR2 YFSETQ. CDR3 DNA: TGCGCCAGCAGCTTGGAGGGGACAGGTATAGAGCAGTACTTC. It specifies CASSLEGTGIEQYF.

The chain has TRBV18 and TRBJ1-6; D is perhaps TRBD1 (5 bases). CDR3 length: 13 residues. Deletions cut 3 bases from V and 9 bases from J, with 9 bases between. Per the germline V gene, CDR1 is KGHSH and CDR2 is LQKENI. The CDR3 spells CASSPEGVSPLHF. The CDR3 coding sequence is TGTGCCAGCTCACCGGAAGGGGTTTCACCCCTCCACTTT.

This chain links TRBV12-3 or TRBV12-4 with TRBJ2-1, with D unclear. The ends were cut back, 5 bases at V and 16 bases at J, with 15 bases in the middle. The CDR3 extends over 11 amino acids. CDR3 loop: CASSITTIPFF. CDR3 DNA sequence: TGTGCCAGCAGTATAACCACGATCCCCTTCTTC.

The genes are TRBV7-2 and TRBJ1-2; perhaps TRBD1 as D (5 bases). The ends were cut back, 2 bases at V and 5 bases at J, with 12 bases in the middle. CDR1 is SGHTA and CDR2 is FQGNSA in the germline V gene. The CDR3 runs 14 residues. The CDR3 loop is CASSLKQGAYGYTF. For the CDR3, the DNA is TGTGCCAGCAGCTTAAAGCAGGGCGCGTATGGCTACACCTTC.

The chain recombines TRBV5-6 with TRBJ1-1; 11 positions match TRBD1. Per germline, CDR1 SGHDT and CDR2 YYEEEE. The CDR3 covers 16 residues. Germline trimming cut 3 bases from V and 11 bases from J; bases unmatched to any gene: 15. The CDR3 spells CASSYTTGTGGSDAFF. CDR3 in DNA: TGTGCCAGCAGCTATACGACCGGGACAGGGGGGAGTGATGCTTTCTTT.

V gene TRBV4-1 combines with J gene TRBJ1-2; 9 nucleotides match TRBD1. V dropped 5 bases and J dropped 8; count of bases not matched to a gene: 12. Germline-derived CDR1 and CDR2 are MGHRA and YSYEKL. This CDR3 has 15 amino acids. CDR3 nucleotide sequence: TGCGCCAGCAGCGCCCCAGCGGGACAGGGCGACGGCTACACCTTC. Its protein is CASSAPAGQGDGYTF.

The chain uses TRBV19 and TRBJ2-7, with D unclear. CDR3 size: 13 residues. Between the trimmed V and J ends, which lost 1 base and 0 bases, there was a span of 4 bases. Germline V gene sequence: CDR1 LNHDA, CDR2 SQIVND (reference sequence). CDR3 sequence (DNA): TGTGCCAGTAGTATAGCTTCCTCCTACGAGCAGTACTTC. Its translation: CASSIASSYEQYF.

This chain links TRBV2 with TRBJ2-3; 8 nucleotides line up with TRBD2. J gave up 6 bases and V 7 bases, and 12 bases lay outside the gene matches. Germline V gene lookup returns CDR1 SNHLY and CDR2 FYNNEI. The CDR3 loop spans 15 amino acids. The CDR3 loop reads CASTYTSGLGDTQYF. The CDR3 bases are TGTGCCAGCACATATACTAGCGGACTCGGGGATACGCAGTATTTT.

This clone was detected a few times. The chain is built from TRBV7-8 and TRBJ2-7; 10 bases map to TRBD2. The CDR3 consists of 15 residues. From germline, CDR1 is SGHVS and CDR2 FQNEAQ. The V gene end was trimmed by 0 bases and the J gene end by 7 bases; junction bases not matched to a gene: 6. The CDR3 sequence: CASSLAQRGGKEQYF. For the CDR3, the DNA is TGTGCCAGCAGCTTAGCCCAGCGGGGGGGTAAAGAGCAGTACTTC.

The chain links TRBV19 to TRBJ1-1; 7 bases agree with TRBD1. The V gene end was trimmed by 5 bases and the J gene end by 3 bases; junction bases not matched to a gene: 6. The CDR3 loop spans 14 amino acids. Germline CDR1 reads LNHDA; CDR2 reads SQIVND (reference sequence). CDR3 in amino acids: CASSPYQGDTEAFF. As DNA, the CDR3 is TGTGCCAGTAGTCCCTACCAGGGGGACACTGAAGCTTTCTTT.

The chain joins TRBV6-5 to TRBJ1-1, with a tentative D call TRBD1 (5 bases). CDR3 length equals 13 residues. Trimming removed 5 bases from V and 1 base from J, with 8 bases in between. From germline, CDR1 is MNHEY and CDR2 SVGAGI. CDR3 coding DNA: TGTGCCAGCAGTCGGGGCTGGAACACTGAAGCTTTCTTT. Protein product: CASSRGWNTEAFF.

The chain is built from TRBV4-1 and TRBJ2-7, with 7 positions matching TRBD2. The CDR3 covers 15 residues. The germline V gene encodes CDR1 MGHRA and CDR2 YSYEKL. V lost 4 bases to trimming and J lost 2 bases; unmatched junction nucleotides: 8. For the CDR3, the DNA is TGCGCCAGCAGCCCGGCGGGAGCCCGAACCTACGAGCAGTACTTC. This gives the protein CASSPAGARTYEQYF.

The J gene is TRBJ2-5, the V gene TRBV9, with D hard to call. The CDR3 has 12 residues. Germline assignment: CDR1 SGDLS and CDR2 YYNGEE. Trimming left V 4 bases short and J 3 bases short, with 7 bases between. As DNA, the CDR3 is TGTGCCAGCAGCCGCGCTGAAGAGACCCAGTACTTC. This sequence encodes CASSRAEETQYF.

The chain uses TRBV10-3 and TRBJ2-2; D is perhaps TRBD2 (5 bases). The V gene's germline CDR1 is ENHRY and CDR2 SYGVKD. Trimming left V 0 bases short and J 4 bases short, with 21 bases between. The CDR3 totals 19 residues. DNA for the CDR3: TGTGCCATCAGTGAGTCAGGGCCAGCGGCCCGTTCCGGCACCGGGGAGCTGTTTTTT. It encodes CAISESGPAARSGTGELFF.

The sample holds one count of this clone. The J gene is TRBJ2-2, the V gene TRBV3-1 (or the pseudogene TRBV3-2); no reliable D call. The V end lost 0 bases, the J end lost 4 bases, and 9 bases lay between the germline ends. The CDR3 loop spans 15 amino acids. CDR1 is LGHDT, CDR2 YNNKEL, per germline (reference sequence). The CDR3 nucleotides read TGTGCCAGCAGCCAAGATTCGGACGTCACCGGGGAGCTGTTTTTT. Protein product: CASSQDSDVTGELFF.